This T cell receptor beta chain was recorded in a study of shared clonotypes between healthy human individuals. Turning to the study itself: Three CD4 naive, three CD4 memory, two CD8 naive and one CD8 memory plate were used per donor. The study's findings and limits: Rarefaction demonstrated incomplete sorted-subset sequencing despite large depth.

TCRdb keeps only in-frame clones here, not all; method: immunoSEQ multiplex PCR. The sample carries 2 million to 2.5 million clones, over 85% recorded once. This CDR3 spans 15 amino acids. Trimming took 5 bases from V and 2 from J; bases not matched to a gene: 6. Germline V lookup: CDR1 MDHEN, CDR2 SYDVKM. This clone occurred once. Its antigen is unknown. The sample was naive CD4+ T cells from PBMCs. Specified subset: CD45RA+ positively selected. The chain combines TRBV28 with TRBJ1-3; 7 bases are a match to TRBD1. This clonotype was obtained from a man in his late teens or twenties in good health. Some clones in this sample may be carry-over from other donors' samples. CDR3 coding DNA: TGTGCCAGCAGTCCTCTGACAGGGACTGGAAACACCATATATTTT. It translates to CASSPLTGTGNTIYF.